This passage covers 9 T cell receptor beta chains from one sample sequenced in a study of tumor-infiltrating lymphocytes in localized non-small cell lung cancer. Produced via immunoSEQ multiplex PCR; TCRdb's table is partial and in-frame only. The table includes around 12,000 clones, 70% to 90% detected once. Input material: uninvolved lung tissue not adjacent to the tumor. The receptor source for this set is a human donor with non-small cell lung cancer.

This chain joins TRBV9 and TRBJ2-5; 9 bases align to TRBD1. Trimming at V came to 4 bases and at J to 5 bases, leaving 15 bases not matched to a gene. This CDR3 is built from 17 residues. CDR1 is SGDLS and CDR2 is YYNGEE in the germline V gene. Here the CDR3 DNA reads TGTGCCAGCAGCCCCGTAGGGTCGGGACAGGGAGTCGAGACCCAGTACTTC. This gives the protein CASSPVGSGQGVETQYF.

Only one count was recorded for this clone. This chain links TRBV4-1 with TRBJ1-6; 9 nucleotides align to TRBD1. The CDR3 contains 18 residues. J gave up 4 bases and V 0 bases, and 7 bases lay outside the gene matches. Germline V gene lookup returns CDR1 MGHRA and CDR2 YSYEKL. The CDR3 region is CASSQDTDRGSYNSPLHF. The DNA of the CDR3 is TGCGCCAGCAGCCAAGATACCGACAGGGGGAGTTATAATTCACCCCTCCACTTT.

V and J are TRBV5-1 and TRBJ1-2; 10 positions match TRBD1. Per germline, CDR1 SGHRS and CDR2 YFSETQ. V lost 4 bases to trimming and J lost 3 bases; unmatched junction nucleotides: 3. The length of the CDR3 is 14 residues. Here the CDR3 DNA reads TGCGCCAGCAGCGGGGACAGGGGAGACTATGGCTACACCTTC. Amino acids: CASSGDRGDYGYTF.

This chain uses TRBV30 with TRBJ1-1; the D gene is possibly TRBD1 (6 bases). CDR1 is GTSNPN and CDR2 is SVGIG in the germline V gene (reference sequence). The CDR3 totals 14 residues. Trimming stripped 1 base from V and 4 bases from J, with 13 bases between. CDR3 amino acids: CAWSEGGLGTEAFF. The CDR3 DNA follows: TGTGCCTGGAGTGAAGGGGGTCTGGGCACTGAAGCTTTCTTT.

Worth noting for this clone: An end of the junction differs from the germline gene, which may be a read error. The chain combines TRBV7-7 with TRBJ2-1, with D perhaps TRBD1 or TRBD2 (5 bases each). The CDR3 loop spans 13 amino acids. The germline gives CDR1 SSHAT, CDR2 FNYEAQ (reference sequence). In nucleotides, the CDR3 is TGTGCTAGCAGCCCGCACGGGGCGAATGAGCAGTTCTTC. The encoded protein is CASSPHGANEQFF.

V is TRBV18 and J is TRBJ2-7, with D tentatively TRBD2 (6 bases). The CDR3 is 13 amino acids. Germline loops: CDR1 KGHSH, CDR2 LQKENI. V was shortened by 5 bases and J by 0 bases, with 8 bases between the two germline ends. The CDR3 region is CASSGGISYEQYF. The CDR3 nucleotides read TGTGCCAGCTCAGGAGGGATCTCCTACGAGCAGTACTTC.

The rearrangement joins TRBV7-9 to TRBJ2-5; TRBD1 aligns across 8 bases. The J call is in doubt because the DNA end fits TRBJ2-7 better. The CDR3 covers 16 residues. Looked up from germline, CDR1 is SEHNR and CDR2 is FQNEAQ (reference sequence). The CDR3 DNA is TGTGCCAGCAGCCCTCAGGGGGCCGGAAGCTCCTACGAGCAGTACTTC. It codes for CASSPQGAGSSYEQYF.

This chain links TRBV19 with TRBJ2-7, with D perhaps TRBD1 or TRBD2 (6 bases each). Germline V gene sequence: CDR1 LNHDA, CDR2 SQIVND (reference sequence). CDR3 length: 14 amino acids. V shed 5 bases and J shed 4 bases, with 15 bases lying between them. The CDR3 DNA reads as TGTGCCAGTAGTGACAGGACTACGACTTACGAGCAGTACTTC. Translating gives CASSDRTTTYEQYF.

This clone was counted a single time. The rearrangement joins TRBV7-6 to TRBJ2-7, with TRBD1 matching over 9 bases. Germline loops: CDR1 SGHVS, CDR2 FNYEAQ. CDR3 size: 14 residues. V lost 5 bases to trimming and J lost 2 bases; unmatched junction nucleotides: 4. The CDR3 here is CASSPGQGPYEQYF. The CDR3 nucleotides are TGTGCCAGCAGCCCGGGACAGGGTCCCTACGAGCAGTACTTC.